This TCR beta chain was retrieved from a study of monozygotic twins with inflammatory bowel disease. Overall study findings and caveats: Repertoire similarity did not separate concordant from discordant twins, possibly from limited power.

There are 13 residues in the CDR3. Each UMI harboured a 6-nucleotide sample barcode and was appended via template switching. One entry per CDR3 protein, without DNA, is what TCRdb gives after re-calling the 5' RACE reads. The record lists over 150,000 distinct CDR3 sequences, of which the ten most abundant hold 2% to 2.5%. Remarks on this clonotype: Antigen: not known.

Donors gave around 2.5 ml of blood apiece. Whole blood that had not undergone T cell sorting provided the isolated total RNA. The rearrangement joins TRBV12-3 or TRBV12-4 to TRBJ1-2. Sequenced input: blood. This receptor was obtained from a human donor with ulcerative colitis or Crohn's disease, or a healthy co-twin of an affected twin (not recorded which). The CDR3 protein is CASSLRRDYGYTF.